This T cell receptor beta chain comes out of a study of regulatory T cells in long-lasting Graves disease. Study findings and constraints: Persistent Graves' patients showed less TCR diversity than newly diagnosed patients showed. Researchers reported studying only peripheral blood, not thyroid tissue.

Time point of the sample: persistent/refractory GD, antithyroid drugs over 5 years with positive TRAb. PBMC-extracted RNA yielded the TCR library. iRepertoire HTBI primers and Arm-PCR of CDR3 regions built TCR beta libraries. TCRdb reprocessed the multiplex PCR reads with MiXCR, giving one entry per CDR3 protein. The sample yields hundreds of thousands of distinct CDR3 sequences, around 32% seen once. This clonotype was seen at least ten times. Its antigen is undetermined. The CDR3 spans 14 residues. Germline assignment: CDR1 MDHEN and CDR2 SYDVKM. V lost 6 bases to trimming and J lost 3 bases; unmatched junction nucleotides: 1.

This specimen was peripheral blood mononuclear cells (PBMCs), taken when the disease was refractory, from a patient treated with antithyroid drugs. The TCR was taken from a female donor with Graves disease. This chain uses TRBV28 with TRBJ1-6; TRBD1 agrees at 8 bases. CDR3 bases: TGTGCCAGCAGAGGACAGGGCTATAATTCACCCCTCCACTTT. As protein: CASRGQGYNSPLHF.